The sequence of this T cell receptor beta chain was determined in a study of T cells in tuberculosis. Study information: Sequenced TCRs come from CD1B-GMM tetramer-binding T cells. PBMC were archived before or within 7 days of starting treatment.

The time point denotes: new active TB diagnosis, blood taken before or within 7 days of starting treatment. Study-level findings and limits: Using the GMM-specific repertoire gave under 90% accuracy versus about 70% with motifs. Selection depended on which cryopreserved specimens were available.

Of note for this clone: Its matching antigen is unknown.

This CDR3 has 13 amino acids. V dropped 5 bases and J dropped 1; count of bases not matched to a gene: 1. From germline, CDR1 is SGHRS and CDR2 YFSETQ. Clones were read by immunoSEQ multiplex PCR, and TCRdb kept only the in-frame ones, dropping some. The data contain under 50,000 clones, approximately 95% of them singletons. The clonotype comes from an adult with tuberculosis. Sequenced material: PBMCs, taken at tuberculosis diagnosis. The gene calls are TRBV5-1 and TRBJ1-1; 8 bases fit TRBD1. The CDR3 here is CASRGQENTEAFF. The CDR3 DNA reads TGCGCCAGCAGGGGACAGGAGAACACTGAAGCTTTCTTT.